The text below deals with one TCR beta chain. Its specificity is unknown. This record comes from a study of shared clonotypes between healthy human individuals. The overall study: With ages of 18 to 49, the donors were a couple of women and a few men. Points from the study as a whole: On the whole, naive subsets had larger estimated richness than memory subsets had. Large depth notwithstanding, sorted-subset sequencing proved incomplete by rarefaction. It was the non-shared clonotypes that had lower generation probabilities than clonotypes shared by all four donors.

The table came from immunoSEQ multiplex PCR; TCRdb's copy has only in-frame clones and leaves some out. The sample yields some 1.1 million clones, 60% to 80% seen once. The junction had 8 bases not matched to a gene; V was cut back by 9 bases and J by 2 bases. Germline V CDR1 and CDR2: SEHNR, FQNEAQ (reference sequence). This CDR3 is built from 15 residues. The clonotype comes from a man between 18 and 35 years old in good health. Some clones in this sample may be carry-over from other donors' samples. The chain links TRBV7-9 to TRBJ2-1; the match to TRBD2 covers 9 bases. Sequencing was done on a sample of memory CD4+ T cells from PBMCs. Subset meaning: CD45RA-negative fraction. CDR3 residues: CASRMTSGTYNEQFF. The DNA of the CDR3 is TGTGCCAGTCGAATGACTAGCGGAACCTACAATGAGCAGTTCTTC. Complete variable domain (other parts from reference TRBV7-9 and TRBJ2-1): DTGVSQNPRHKITKRGQNVTFRCDPISEHNRLYWYRQTLGQGPEFLTYFQNEAQLEKSRLLSDRFSAERPKGSFSTLEIQRTEQGDSAMYLCASRMTSGTYNEQFFGPGTRLTVL.